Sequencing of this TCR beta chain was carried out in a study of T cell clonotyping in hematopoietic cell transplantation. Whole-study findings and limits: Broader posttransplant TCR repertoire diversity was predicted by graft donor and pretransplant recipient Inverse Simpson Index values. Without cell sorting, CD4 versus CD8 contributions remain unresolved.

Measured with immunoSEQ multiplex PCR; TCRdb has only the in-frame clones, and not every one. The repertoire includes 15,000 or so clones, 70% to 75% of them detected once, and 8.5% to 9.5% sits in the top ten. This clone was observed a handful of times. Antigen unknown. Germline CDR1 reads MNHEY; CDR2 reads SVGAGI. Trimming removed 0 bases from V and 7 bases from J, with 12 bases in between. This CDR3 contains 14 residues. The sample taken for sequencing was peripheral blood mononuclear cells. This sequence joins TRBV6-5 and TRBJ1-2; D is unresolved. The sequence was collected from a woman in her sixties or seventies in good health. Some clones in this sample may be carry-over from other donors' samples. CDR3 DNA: TGTGCCAGCAGTTACTCGATAGTCGCGAGTGGCTACACCTTC. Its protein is CASSYSIVASGYTF.